A single TCR beta chain is shown here with its context. The V gene end was trimmed by 3 bases and the J gene end by 3 bases; junction bases not matched to a gene: 6. The CDR3 runs to 14 residues. Germline V gene lookup returns CDR1 GTSNPN and CDR2 SVGIG (reference sequence). This sample stems from a study of cytomegalovirus exposure and HLA in healthy donors. The primer mix had 60 Vbeta and 13 Jbeta primers. Clones were sequenced by immunoSEQ multiplex PCR, and TCRdb holds only the in-frame ones, with some missing. The table has 170,000 or so clones, just over 75% seen once. The sequence was obtained from a woman in her fifties or sixties in good health and CMV-seropositive. The chain joins TRBV30 to TRBJ2-7; 9 bases are a match to TRBD2. Sequencing used PBMCs. Here the CDR3 reads CAWRDSGRNYEQYF. The CDR3 DNA is TGTGCCTGGAGAGATAGCGGGAGAAACTACGAGCAGTACTTC.